Below, 6 T cell receptor beta chains from the same sample are listed, as sequenced in a study of blood T cell repertoires in COVID-19. Only in-frame clones appear in the TCRdb table, and some are missing; sequencing was by immunoSEQ multiplex PCR. Seen here are under 250,000 clones, around 83% observed once, and the top ten hold about 1.9%. The sequenced material came from peripheral blood. The source of these receptors is a man younger than 45 who had recovered from COVID-19.

This clone was observed a handful of times. This sequence joins TRBV5-1 and TRBJ2-2; 7 positions agree with TRBD1. CDR3 length: 15 residues. V lost 2 bases, J lost 2 bases, and 3 bases stayed unmatched. Germline loops: CDR1 SGHRS, CDR2 YFSETQ. For the CDR3, the DNA is TGCGCCAGCAGCTTTACAGGGGCCAACACCGGGGAGCTGTTTTTT. Protein sequence: CASSFTGANTGELFF.

The chain has TRBV19 and TRBJ2-1; the match to TRBD2 covers 9 bases. Per the germline V gene, CDR1 is LNHDA and CDR2 is SQIVND (reference sequence). V gave up 6 bases and J gave up 6 bases; unmatched junction bases: 6. CDR3 length: 14 amino acids. The CDR3 loop is CASRSGGSFNEQFF. The CDR3 bases are TGTGCCAGTAGAAGCGGGGGGAGTTTCAATGAGCAGTTCTTC.

The table lists this clone with a few counts. The chain uses TRBV3-1 (or the pseudogene TRBV3-2) and TRBJ1-3; 7 nucleotides agree with TRBD1. Germline V CDR1 and CDR2: LGHDT, YNNKEL (reference sequence). This CDR3 has 17 residues. V was pared by 2 bases and J by 4 bases, with 11 bases of the junction left unmatched. The CDR3: CASSQTPEDRAGNTIYF. CDR3 in DNA: TGTGCCAGCAGCCAAACCCCCGAAGACAGGGCGGGAAACACCATATATTTT.

The V call is TRBV10-3, the J call TRBJ1-1, with D perhaps matching TRBD1 (5 bases). This CDR3 comprises 12 residues. CDR1 is ENHRY, CDR2 SYGVKD, per germline. V dropped 10 bases and J dropped 0 bases, with 9 bases sitting between them. The CDR3: CATGGVNTEAFF. The CDR3 DNA sequence: TGTGCCACTGGGGGGGTGAACACTGAAGCTTTCTTT.

The DNA of the CDR3 is TGTGCCAGCTCATCCCAGGACAGGGGTGACTATGGCTACACCTTC. Translating it yields CASSSQDRGDYGYTF. The chain is built from TRBV18 and TRBJ1-2, with 9 positions matching TRBD1. V was pared by 5 bases and J by 3 bases, with 7 bases of the junction left unmatched. CDR1 and CDR2 (germline): KGHSH, LQKENI. The CDR3 runs to 15 residues.

This clone has ten or more counts. The rearrangement links TRBV12-3 or TRBV12-4 to TRBJ2-7; perhaps TRBD1 as D (5 bases). Trimming cost V 6 bases and J 6 bases, with 15 bases left between them. This CDR3 region has 13 residues. The CDR3 reads CASSPPDSLEQYF. CDR3 DNA sequence: TGTGCCAGCAGCCCCCCCGACAGCCTCGAGCAGTACTTC.